This T cell receptor (beta chain) stems from a study of T-cell reconstitution after alpha-beta-depleted transplantation in children. This clonotype came up many times. Trimming left V 2 bases short and J 2 bases short, with 17 bases between. Per germline, CDR1 SGHAT and CDR2 FQNNGV. This CDR3 is built from 17 residues. Researchers prepared the TCRbeta library using unique molecular identifiers, the study reports. TCRdb reprocessed the PCR reads with MiXCR, giving one entry per CDR3 protein. The sample includes about 72,000 distinct CDR3 sequences, about 6.7% of them seen just once. This sample comprised PBMCs from the stem cell graft donor, obtained from the stem cell graft. The clonotype comes from a human donor who donated a stem cell graft to a child with acute lymphoblastic leukemia. The V and J genes are TRBV11-2 and TRBJ2-3; TRBD1 is a possible D gene (5 bases). The CDR3 protein is CASSLLGRQRLTDTQYF. CDR3 nucleotides: TGTGCCAGCAGCTTACTCGGTCGACAGCGTCTCACAGATACGCAGTATTTT.